This TCR beta chain originates from a study of T cell changes during pregnancy in multiple sclerosis. Method: immunoSEQ multiplex PCR; TCRdb's copy keeps in-frame clones and lacks some. The repertoire consists of under 70,000 clones, with roughly 91% occurring once and the leading ten covering about 0.31%. Trimming took 10 bases from V and 1 from J; bases not matched to a gene: 17. The germline CDR1 and CDR2 sequences are SNHLY and FYNNEI. The CDR3 has 18 amino acids. The gene calls are TRBV2 and TRBJ2-2; TRBD2 aligns across 8 bases. The TCR sequence derives from a female donor with multiple sclerosis, enrolled in a pregnancy study. The material sequenced was CD4+ T cells from peripheral blood mononuclear cells, taken after pregnancy. The CDR3 loop reads CATPKPGLRGGNTGELFF. DNA for the CDR3: TGTGCCACCCCCAAGCCGGGGCTCCGGGGGGGGAACACCGGGGAGCTGTTTTTT.